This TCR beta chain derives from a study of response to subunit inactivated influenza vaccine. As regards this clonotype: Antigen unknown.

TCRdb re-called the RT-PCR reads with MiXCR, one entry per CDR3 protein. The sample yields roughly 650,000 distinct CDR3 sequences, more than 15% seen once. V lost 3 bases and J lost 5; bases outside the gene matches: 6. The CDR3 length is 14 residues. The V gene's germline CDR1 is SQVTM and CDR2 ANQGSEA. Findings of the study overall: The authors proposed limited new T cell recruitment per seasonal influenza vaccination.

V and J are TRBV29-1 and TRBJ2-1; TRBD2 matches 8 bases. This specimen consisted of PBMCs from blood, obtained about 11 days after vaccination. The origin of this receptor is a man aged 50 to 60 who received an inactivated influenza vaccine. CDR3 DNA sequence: TGCAGCGTTGAGAGCGGGGGTTCTCACAATGAGCAGTTCTTC. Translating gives CSVESGGSHNEQFF.